This T cell receptor (beta chain) emerged from a study of T cell repertoires in cytomegalovirus infection. Broader study findings: Ex vivo responses were dominated by HLA-C-restricted CMV-specific TCR beta clonotypes.

Note on this clonotype: What it binds is not known.

TCRdb independently ran MiXCR on the reads; one entry per CDR3 protein. The sample holds 740,000 or so distinct CDR3 sequences; less than 40% are singletons and the top ten take around 2.8%. Germline CDR1 and CDR2: KGHSH and LQKENI. The junction had 6 bases not matched to a gene; V was cut back by 3 bases and J by 2 bases. This CDR3 spans 16 amino acids. The chain uses TRBV18 and TRBJ2-1; 8 nucleotides line up with TRBD2. This receptor was identified in a human donor in good health (CMV status not recorded). Some clones in this sample may be carry-over from other donors' samples. The sequencing input was PBMCs. Here the CDR3 reads CASSPPGGGPYNEQFF. Written as DNA, the CDR3 is TGTGCCAGCTCACCCCCCGGGGGGGGGCCCTACAATGAGCAGTTCTTC.